This T cell receptor (beta chain) appears in the sequencing data of a study of chemoradiotherapy in HPV16-positive cancers. Profiling relied on immunoSEQ multiplex PCR, and the TCRdb table lists in-frame clones only, not all of them. Here the sample spans more than 9,000 clones, roughly 73% being singletons. Germline-derived CDR1 and CDR2 are MNHEY and SVGAGI. The germline V and J ends were trimmed by 6 bases and 5 bases, with 16 bases remaining between them. CDR3 size: 15 residues. This sequence originates from a human donor with HPV-associated anogenital cancer. This specimen was collected from a patient who underwent chemoradiotherapy. The chain recombines TRBV6-5 with TRBJ2-2, with D possibly matching TRBD1 (7 bases). The CDR3 loop reads CASSRGTALTGELFF. The CDR3 nucleotides are TGTGCCAGCAGCCGGGGGACAGCCTTGACCGGGGAGCTGTTTTTT.